This T cell receptor (beta chain) was profiled in a study of shared clonotypes between healthy human individuals. TCRdb keeps only in-frame clones here, not all; method: immunoSEQ multiplex PCR. The repertoire holds approximately 2.1 million clones, with approximately 95% as singletons. This clone was seen just once. The CDR3 is made up of 13 amino acids. The V gene's germline CDR1 is SGHRS and CDR2 YFSETQ. Trimming removed 6 bases from V and 6 bases from J; junction bases left unmatched: 5. The chain couples TRBV5-1 to TRBJ2-1; 8 bases map to TRBD1. The receptor comes from a man aged 18-30 years in good health. Some clones in this sample may be carry-over from other donors' samples. Sequenced sample: naive CD4+ T cells from PBMCs. Subset indicated: CD45RA+ positively selected. This CDR3 is CASTLQGGNEQFF. The CDR3 DNA reads as TGCGCCAGCACCCTACAGGGGGGCAATGAGCAGTTCTTC.